The present TCR beta chain was sequenced within a study of shared clonotypes between healthy human individuals. Clones were read by immunoSEQ multiplex PCR, and TCRdb kept only the in-frame ones, dropping some. The sample lists some 2,000,000 clones, approximately 96% seen once, with around 0.13% in the top ten. The germline V gene has CDR1 SGHRS and CDR2 YFSETQ. The CDR3 runs to 14 residues. Trimming took 4 bases from V and 5 from J; bases not matched to a gene: 5. The sequencing input was naive CD4+ T cells sorted from blood. The subset denotes: CD45RA+ positively selected. The chain combines TRBV5-1 with TRBJ2-3; 9 bases match TRBD1. The clonotype was recovered from a man between 18 and 29 years old in good health. The CDR3, as DNA: TGCGCCAGCAGCCGGGGACAGGGAATAGATACGCAGTATTTT. Protein: CASSRGQGIDTQYF.